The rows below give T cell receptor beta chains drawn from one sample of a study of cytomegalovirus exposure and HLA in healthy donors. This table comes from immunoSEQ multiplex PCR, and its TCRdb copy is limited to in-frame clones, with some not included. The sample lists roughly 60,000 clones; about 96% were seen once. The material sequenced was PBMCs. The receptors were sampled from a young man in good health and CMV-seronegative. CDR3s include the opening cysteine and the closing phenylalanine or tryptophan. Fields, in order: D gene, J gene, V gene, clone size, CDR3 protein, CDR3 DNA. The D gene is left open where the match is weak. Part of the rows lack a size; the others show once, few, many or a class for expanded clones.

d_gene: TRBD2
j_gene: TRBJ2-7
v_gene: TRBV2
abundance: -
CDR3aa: CASSAGRDEQYF
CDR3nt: TGTGCCAGCAGTGCAGGGAGGGACGAGCAGTACTTC

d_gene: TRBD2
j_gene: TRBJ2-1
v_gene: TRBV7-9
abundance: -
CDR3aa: CASSPRWLAGNYNEQFF
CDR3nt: TGTGCCAGCAGCCCGAGATGGCTAGCGGGAAACTACAATGAGCAGTTCTTC

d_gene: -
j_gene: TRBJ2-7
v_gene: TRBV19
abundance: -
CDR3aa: CASSIGGGPTYEQYF
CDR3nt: TGTGCCAGTAGTATAGGCGGGGGCCCCACCTACGAGCAGTACTTC

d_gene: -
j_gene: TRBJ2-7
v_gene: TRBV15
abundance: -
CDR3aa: CATSRDVAGREQYF
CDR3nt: TGTGCCACCAGCAGAGATGTGGCTGGTCGCGAGCAGTACTTC

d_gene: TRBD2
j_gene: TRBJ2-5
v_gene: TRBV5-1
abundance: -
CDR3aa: CASSWGLADTYQETQYF
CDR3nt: TGCGCCAGCAGCTGGGGACTAGCGGACACGTACCAAGAGACCCAGTACTTC

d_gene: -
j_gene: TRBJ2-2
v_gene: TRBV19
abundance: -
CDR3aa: CASSIQYTGELFF
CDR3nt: TGTGCCAGTAGTATTCAGTATACCGGGGAGCTGTTTTTT

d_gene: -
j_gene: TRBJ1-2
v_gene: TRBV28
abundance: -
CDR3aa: CASSFRRDGYTF
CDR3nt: TGTGCCAGCAGTTTTCGGCGGGATGGCTACACCTTC

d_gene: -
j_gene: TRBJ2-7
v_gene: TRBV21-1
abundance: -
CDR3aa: CASSAGTSSSYEQYF
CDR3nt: TGTGCCAGCAGCGCCGGGACTTCGAGCTCCTACGAGCAGTACTTC

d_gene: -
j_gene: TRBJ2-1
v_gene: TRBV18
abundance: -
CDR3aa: CASSPVTVRERYNEQFF
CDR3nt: TGTGCCAGCTCACCAGTCACAGTGAGGGAGAGGTACAATGAGCAGTTCTTC

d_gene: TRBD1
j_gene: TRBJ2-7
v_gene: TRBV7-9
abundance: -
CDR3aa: CASSLGTGVYEQYF
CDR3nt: TGTGCCAGCAGCTTAGGGACAGGGGTCTACGAGCAGTACTTC

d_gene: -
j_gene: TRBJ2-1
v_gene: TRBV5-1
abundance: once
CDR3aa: CASSLSDSILTNEQFF
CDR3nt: TGCGCCAGCAGCCTTTCTGATTCTATCCTAACCAATGAGCAGTTCTTC

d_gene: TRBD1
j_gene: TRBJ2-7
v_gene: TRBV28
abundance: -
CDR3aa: CASSLGNRGPEQYF
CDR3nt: TGTGCCAGCAGTTTAGGCAACAGGGGTCCCGAGCAGTACTTC

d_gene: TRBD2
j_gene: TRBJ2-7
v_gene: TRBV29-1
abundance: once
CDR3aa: CSVELAEAFSYEQYF
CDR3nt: TGCAGCGTTGAACTAGCGGAGGCGTTCTCCTACGAGCAGTACTTC

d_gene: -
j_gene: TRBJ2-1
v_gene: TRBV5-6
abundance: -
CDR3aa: CAQQLGATHPNEQFF
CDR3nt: TGTGCCCAGCAGCTTGGGGCGACTCACCCCAATGAGCAGTTCTTC

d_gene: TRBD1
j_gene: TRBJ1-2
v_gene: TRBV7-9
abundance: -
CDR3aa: CASSLEAGGRGYTF
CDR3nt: TGTGCCAGCAGCTTAGAGGCAGGGGGACGTGGCTACACCTTC

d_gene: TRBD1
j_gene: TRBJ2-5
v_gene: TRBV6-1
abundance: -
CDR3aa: CASSESKDRGFLKETQYF
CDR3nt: TGTGCCAGCAGTGAATCTAAGGACAGGGGGTTCCTCAAAGAGACCCAGTACTTC

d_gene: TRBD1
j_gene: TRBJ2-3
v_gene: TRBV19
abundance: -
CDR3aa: CASSMGQGADTQYF
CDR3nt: TGTGCCAGTAGTATGGGACAGGGGGCAGATACGCAGTATTTT

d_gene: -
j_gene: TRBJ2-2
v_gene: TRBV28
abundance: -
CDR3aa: CASSLSRAKGELFF
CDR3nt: TGTGCCAGCAGTTTATCCAGGGCGAAGGGGGAGCTGTTTTTT

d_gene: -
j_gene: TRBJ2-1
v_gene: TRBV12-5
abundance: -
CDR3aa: CASGLAIGGAYNEQFF
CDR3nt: TGTGCTAGTGGTTTGGCTATAGGGGGGGCCTACAATGAGCAGTTCTTC

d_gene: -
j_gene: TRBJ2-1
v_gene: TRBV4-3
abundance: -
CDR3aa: CASSPRRFDEQFF
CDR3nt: TGCGCCAGCAGCCCAAGGAGATTCGATGAGCAGTTCTTC

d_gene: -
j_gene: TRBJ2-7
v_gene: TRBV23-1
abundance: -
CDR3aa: CAPRGGPYEQYF
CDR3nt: TGCGCTCCTAGGGGTGGCCCCTACGAGCAGTACTTC

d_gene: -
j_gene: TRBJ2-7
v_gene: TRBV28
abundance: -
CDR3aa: CASSFIPGGIGPSEQYF
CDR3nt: TGTGCCAGCAGTTTTATCCCTGGAGGGATTGGTCCAAGCGAGCAGTACTTC

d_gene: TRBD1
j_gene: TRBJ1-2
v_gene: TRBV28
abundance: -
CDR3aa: CASNDRTGTGNGYTF
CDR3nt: TGTGCCAGCAACGACCGTACCGGGACAGGGAATGGCTACACCTTC

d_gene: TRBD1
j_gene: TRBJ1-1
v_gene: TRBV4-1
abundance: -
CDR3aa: CASSHQTGWNTEAFF
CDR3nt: TGCGCCAGCAGCCACCAGACAGGGTGGAACACTGAAGCTTTCTTT

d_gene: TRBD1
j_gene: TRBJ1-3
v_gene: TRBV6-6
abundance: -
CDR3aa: CASNQLRTGKNTIYF
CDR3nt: TGTGCCAGCAACCAACTTCGGACAGGGAAAAACACCATATATTTT

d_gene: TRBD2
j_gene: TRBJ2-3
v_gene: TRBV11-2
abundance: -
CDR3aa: CASSSGLAGGRTDTQYF
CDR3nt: TGTGCCAGCAGCTCCGGACTAGCGGGAGGTCGCACAGATACGCAGTATTTT

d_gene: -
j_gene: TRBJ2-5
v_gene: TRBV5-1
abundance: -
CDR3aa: CASSLDRAETQYF
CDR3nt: TGCGCCAGCAGCTTGGACAGGGCAGAGACCCAGTACTTC

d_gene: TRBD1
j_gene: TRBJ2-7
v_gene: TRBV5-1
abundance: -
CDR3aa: CASSLSGTGPYEQYF
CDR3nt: TGCGCCAGCAGCCTTTCCGGGACAGGCCCCTACGAGCAGTACTTC

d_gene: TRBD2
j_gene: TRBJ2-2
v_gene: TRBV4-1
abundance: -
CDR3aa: CASSRGLENTGELFF
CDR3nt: TGCGCCAGCAGCCGCGGACTAGAGAACACCGGGGAGCTGTTTTTT

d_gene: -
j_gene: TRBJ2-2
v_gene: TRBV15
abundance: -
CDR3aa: CATSRDTRGYTGELFF
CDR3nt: TGTGCCACCAGCAGAGATACGCGCGGATACACCGGGGAGCTGTTTTTT

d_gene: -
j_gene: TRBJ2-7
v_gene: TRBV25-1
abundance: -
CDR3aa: CASSDSTPAGKAYEQYF
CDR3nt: TGTGCCAGCAGCGATTCGACACCGGCAGGGAAAGCCTACGAGCAGTACTTC

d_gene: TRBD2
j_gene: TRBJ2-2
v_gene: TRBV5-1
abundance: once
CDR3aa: CASSGGRYTGELFF
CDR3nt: TGCGCCAGCAGTGGCGGGAGATATACCGGGGAGCTGTTTTTT

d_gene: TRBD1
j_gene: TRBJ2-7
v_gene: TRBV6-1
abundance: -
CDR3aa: CASSKPGQGIEQYF
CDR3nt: TGTGCCAGCAGCAAACCAGGACAGGGAATCGAGCAGTACTTC

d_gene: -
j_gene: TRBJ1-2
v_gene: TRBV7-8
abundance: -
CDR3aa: CASSLNLPGHHYGYTF
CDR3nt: TGTGCCAGCAGCTTAAATTTGCCGGGACATCACTATGGCTACACCTTC

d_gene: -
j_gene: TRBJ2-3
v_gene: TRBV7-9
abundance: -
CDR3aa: CASSPPRLGGTDTQYF
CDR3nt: TGTGCCAGCAGCCCACCAAGACTAGGAGGCACAGATACGCAGTATTTT

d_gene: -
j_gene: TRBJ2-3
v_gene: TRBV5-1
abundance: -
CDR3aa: CASSLAPGPSTDTQYF
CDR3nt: TGCGCCAGCAGCTTGGCCCCAGGCCCAAGCACAGATACGCAGTATTTT

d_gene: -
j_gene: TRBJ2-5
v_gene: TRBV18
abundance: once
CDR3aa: CASSLDSPGLSYQETQYF
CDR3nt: TGTGCCAGCTCACTCGACAGTCCCGGATTATCGTACCAAGAGACCCAGTACTTC

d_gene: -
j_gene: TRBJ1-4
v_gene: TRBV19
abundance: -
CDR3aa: CASSWSERNDEKLFF
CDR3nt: TGTGCCAGTAGTTGGAGTGAAAGAAATGATGAAAAACTGTTTTTT

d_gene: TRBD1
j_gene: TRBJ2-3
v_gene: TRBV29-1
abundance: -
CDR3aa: CSVAFSGTGRKDTQYF
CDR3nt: TGCAGCGTCGCTTTCTCCGGGACAGGGAGGAAAGATACGCAGTATTTT

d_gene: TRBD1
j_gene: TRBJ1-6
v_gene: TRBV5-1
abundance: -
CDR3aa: CASSEVGPGTGGSPLHF
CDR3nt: TGCGCCAGCAGCGAAGTCGGTCCCGGGACAGGGGGTTCACCCCTCCACTTT

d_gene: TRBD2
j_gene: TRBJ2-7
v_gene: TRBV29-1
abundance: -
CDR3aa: CSAELAGRKYEQYF
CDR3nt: TGCAGCGCGGAGCTAGCGGGAAGAAAGTACGAGCAGTACTTC

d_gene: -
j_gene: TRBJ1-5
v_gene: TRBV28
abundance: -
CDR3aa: CASSERSGVNNQPQHF
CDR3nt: TGTGCCAGCAGTGAACGGTCAGGGGTAAACAATCAGCCCCAGCATTTT

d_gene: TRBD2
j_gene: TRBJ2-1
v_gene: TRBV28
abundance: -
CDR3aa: CASRTLAGRVWDEQFF
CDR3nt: TGTGCCAGCAGGACATTAGCGGGAAGGGTCTGGGATGAGCAGTTCTTC

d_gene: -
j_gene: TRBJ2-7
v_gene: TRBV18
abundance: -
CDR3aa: CASSSSGGGNEQYF
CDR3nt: TGTGCCAGCTCATCGTCGGGGGGCGGTAACGAGCAGTACTTC

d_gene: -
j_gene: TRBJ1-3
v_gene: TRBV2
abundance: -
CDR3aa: CATQSMRNTIYF
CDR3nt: TGTGCCACCCAAAGCATGAGAAACACCATATATTTT

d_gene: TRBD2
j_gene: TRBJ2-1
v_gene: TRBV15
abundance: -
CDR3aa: CATSRGTSGTHNEQFF
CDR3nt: TGTGCCACCAGCAGAGGGACTAGCGGGACCCACAATGAGCAGTTCTTC

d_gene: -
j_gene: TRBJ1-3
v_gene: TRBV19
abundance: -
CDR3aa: CATADRTGNTIYF
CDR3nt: TGTGCGACCGCGGACAGAACTGGAAACACCATATATTTT